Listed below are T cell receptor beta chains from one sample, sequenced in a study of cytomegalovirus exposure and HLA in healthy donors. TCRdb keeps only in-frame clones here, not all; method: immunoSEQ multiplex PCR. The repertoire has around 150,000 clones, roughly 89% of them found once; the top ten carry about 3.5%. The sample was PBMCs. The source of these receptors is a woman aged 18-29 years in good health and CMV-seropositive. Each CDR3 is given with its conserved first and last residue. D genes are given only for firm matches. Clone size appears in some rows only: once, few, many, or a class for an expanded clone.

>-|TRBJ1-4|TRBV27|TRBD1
TGTGCCAGCGCCGGGACAGGGCGCGAAAAACTGTTTTTT
CASAGTGREKLFF
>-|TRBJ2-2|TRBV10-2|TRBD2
TGCGCCAGCAGTGACCCGTATGGACCGGGAGGGAACACCGGGGAGCTGTTTTTT
CASSDPYGPGGNTGELFF
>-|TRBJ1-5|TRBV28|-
TGTGCCAGCAGTTTATCTTATAGCAATCAGCCCCAGCATTTT
CASSLSYSNQPQHF
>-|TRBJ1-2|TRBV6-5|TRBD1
TGTGCCAGCAGTCCCCCCCGGACAGGGACCTATGGCTACACCTTC
CASSPPRTGTYGYTF
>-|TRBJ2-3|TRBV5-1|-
TGCGCCAGCAGCTTGGGACCGACAACCACAGATACGCAGTATTTT
CASSLGPTTTDTQYF
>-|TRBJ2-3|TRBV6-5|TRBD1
TGTGCCACCCAACCAGGGACAGGGGGCCCAGATACGCAGTATTTT
CATQPGTGGPDTQYF
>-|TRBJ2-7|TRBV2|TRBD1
TGTGCCAGCAGGGGAAGGACAGGGGGCGGGGGCTACGAGCAGTACTTC
CASRGRTGGGGYEQYF
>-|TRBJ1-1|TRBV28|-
TGTGCCAGCAGAGAAGGACTTTTGAACACTGAAGCTTTCTTT
CASREGLLNTEAFF
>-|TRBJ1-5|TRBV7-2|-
TGTGCCAGTCGCCCCGCGGGGGGTGGGAATCAGCCCCAGCATTTT
CASRPAGGGNQPQHF
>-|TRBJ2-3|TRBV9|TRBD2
TGTGCCAGCAGCGTAGACCTAGCGGGACCCACTAGCACAGATACGCAGTATTTT
CASSVDLAGPTSTDTQYF
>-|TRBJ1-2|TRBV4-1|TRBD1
TGCGCCAGCAGCCAAGAAGGAGGGGGCGCAGGGTATGGCTACACCTTC
CASSQEGGGAGYGYTF
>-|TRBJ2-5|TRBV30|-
TGTGCCTGGAACAGGGAGGGGGTCCAAGAGACCCAGTACTTC
CAWNREGVQETQYF
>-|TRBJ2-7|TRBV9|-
TGTGCCAGCAGCGTAGGGGGGGACCTGACCTACGAGCAGTACTTC
CASSVGGDLTYEQYF
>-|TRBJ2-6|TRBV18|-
TGTGCCAGCTCACTCCTCCAGGGTACTGGGGCCAACGTCCTGACTTTC
CASSLLQGTGANVLTF
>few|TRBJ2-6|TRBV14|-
TGTGCCAGCAGCCAAGCAAGCGCTGGGGCCAACGTCCTGACTTTC
CASSQASAGANVLTF
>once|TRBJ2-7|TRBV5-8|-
TGTGCCAGCACCCGTCGATCTACCTTCTCCTACGAGCAGTACTTC
CASTRRSTFSYEQYF
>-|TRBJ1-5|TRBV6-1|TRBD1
TGTGCCAGCAGTGTGAACAGGGGAAGAAGAAATCAGCCCCAGCATTTT
CASSVNRGRRNQPQHF
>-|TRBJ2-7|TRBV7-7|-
TGTGCTAGCAGCCCCGGACCGGGGAGCTCCTACGAGCAGTACTTC
CASSPGPGSSYEQYF
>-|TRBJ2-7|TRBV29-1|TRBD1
TGCAGCGTTGGTTTGGACAGGGACTACGAGCAGTACTTC
CSVGLDRDYEQYF
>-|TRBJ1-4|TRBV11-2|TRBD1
TGTGCCAGCAGCGAAACAGGGGTCCGGACTAATGAAAAACTGTTTTTT
CASSETGVRTNEKLFF
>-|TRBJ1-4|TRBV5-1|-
TGCGCCAGCAGCGGACCGGGTCTCAAGGGGGAAAAACTGTTTTTT
CASSGPGLKGEKLFF
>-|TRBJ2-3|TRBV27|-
TGTGCCAGCAGGTACAAAGGGAGAACAGATACGCAGTATTTT
CASRYKGRTDTQYF
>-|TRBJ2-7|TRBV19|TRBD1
TGTGCCAGTAGTATAGGGACAGGGGATGAGCAGTACTTC
CASSIGTGDEQYF
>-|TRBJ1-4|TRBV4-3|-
TGCGCCAGCAGCCAAGATACGGACAGCGTTGAAAAACTGTTTTTT
CASSQDTDSVEKLFF
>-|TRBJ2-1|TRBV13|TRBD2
TGTGCCAGCAGACTAGCGGGAGGGCCTTCCTACAATGAGCAGTTCTTC
CASRLAGGPSYNEQFF
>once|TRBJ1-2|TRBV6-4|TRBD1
TGTGCCAGCAGTGTTGAAGGGGGCCTGAACTATGGCTACACCTTC
CASSVEGGLNYGYTF
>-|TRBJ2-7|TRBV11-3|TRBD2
TGTGCCAGCAGCTTCCTGGCGGGAGGCCCCTACGAGCAGTACTTC
CASSFLAGGPYEQYF
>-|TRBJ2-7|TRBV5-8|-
TGTGCCAGCAGCTTGTCAGGGGTCGAGCAGTACTTC
CASSLSGVEQYF
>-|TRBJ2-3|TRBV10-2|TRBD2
TGCGCCAGCCTACTAGCGGGAGGTACAGATACGCAGTATTTT
CASLLAGGTDTQYF
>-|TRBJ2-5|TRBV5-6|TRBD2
TGTGCCAGCAGCTTGGTAGGAGGGACTATTTCAGGGGAGACCCAGTACTTC
CASSLVGGTISGETQYF
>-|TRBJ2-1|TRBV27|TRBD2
TGTGCCAGCGGGGAACTAGCGGGGCCCTACAATGAGCAGTTCTTC
CASGELAGPYNEQFF
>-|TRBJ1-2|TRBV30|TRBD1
TGTGCCTGGCTAACAGGGGGGTATGGCTACACCTTC
CAWLTGGYGYTF
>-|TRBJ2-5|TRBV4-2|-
TGTGCCAGCAGCCAAGTGTTAGCCGGGGAGACCCAGTACTTC
CASSQVLAGETQYF
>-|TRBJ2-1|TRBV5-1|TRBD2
TGCGCCAGCAGCCGCGGACTAGCGGGAGGGCCGGGGAATGAGCAGTTCTTC
CASSRGLAGGPGNEQFF
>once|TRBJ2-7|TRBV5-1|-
TGCGCCAGCAGCTTGGTAGGGGTACCCTACGAGCAGTACTTC
CASSLVGVPYEQYF
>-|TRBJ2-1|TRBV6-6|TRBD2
TGTGCCAGCAGTTACTCGAGGACTAGCGATGAGCAGTTCTTC
CASSYSRTSDEQFF
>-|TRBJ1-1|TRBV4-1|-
TGCGCCAGCAGCCAAGACTCTCGGGGATTTGCGATAGGGATTGAAGCTTTCTTT
CASSQDSRGFAIGIEAFF
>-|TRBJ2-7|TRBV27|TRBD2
TGTGCCAGCAGGCTTATAGCGGGAGTTCACGAGCAGTACTTC
CASRLIAGVHEQYF
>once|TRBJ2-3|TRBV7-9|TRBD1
TGTGCCAGCAGCTTAGCTACAGGGGTCTCCACAGATACGCAGTATTTT
CASSLATGVSTDTQYF
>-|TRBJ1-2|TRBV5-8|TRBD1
TGTGCCAGCAGCCGCTATGCAGGGGGAGATGGCTACACCTTC
CASSRYAGGDGYTF
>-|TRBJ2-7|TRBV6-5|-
TGTGCCAGCAGCAGGGGCCCCAGCTCCTACGAGCAGTACTTC
CASSRGPSSYEQYF
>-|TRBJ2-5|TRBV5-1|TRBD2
TGCGCCAGCAGCAGGACTAGCGGGAAAGTAGAGACCCAGTACTTC
CASSRTSGKVETQYF
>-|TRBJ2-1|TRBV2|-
TGTGCCAGCAGTGCGTTTCGGGGGACGTGGTTCTTC
CASSAFRGTWFF
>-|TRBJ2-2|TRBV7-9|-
TGTGCCAGCAGCTTAGCTCTATTTGGGGAGCTGTTTTTT
CASSLALFGELFF
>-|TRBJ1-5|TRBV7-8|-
TGTGCCAGCAGCTTAGCGGCGGGATGGGGCAATCAGCCCCAGCATTTT
CASSLAAGWGNQPQHF
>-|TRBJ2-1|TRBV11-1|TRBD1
TGTGCCAGCAGCTTAGGAAAAAGGGACAGGGCGGGTAATGAGCAGTTCTTC
CASSLGKRDRAGNEQFF
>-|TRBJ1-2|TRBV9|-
TGTGCCAGCAGCGTAGCCACAGGTATCTATGGCTACACCTTC
CASSVATGIYGYTF
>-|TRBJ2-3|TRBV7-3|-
TGTGCCAGCAGCTTATCCGGTAGCACAGATACGCAGTATTTT
CASSLSGSTDTQYF
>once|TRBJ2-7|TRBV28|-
TGTGCCAGCAGTTTCTCCCGCTACGAGCAGTACTTC
CASSFSRYEQYF
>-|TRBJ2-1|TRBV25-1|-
TGTGCCAGCAGTGAGGGACACTCCTACAATGAGCAGTTCTTC
CASSEGHSYNEQFF
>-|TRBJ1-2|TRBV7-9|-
TGTGCCAGCAGCTTAGGTTCGGACTATGGCTACACCTTC
CASSLGSDYGYTF
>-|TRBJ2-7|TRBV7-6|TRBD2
TGTGCCAGCAGCTTACTTCTGGGAGGGCCTTCCGAGCAGTACTTC
CASSLLLGGPSEQYF
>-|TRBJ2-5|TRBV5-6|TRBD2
TGTGCCAGCAGTCCCCGGACTAGCGGGATGTACCAAGAGACCCAGTACTTC
CASSPRTSGMYQETQYF
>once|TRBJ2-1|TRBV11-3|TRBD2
TGTGCCAGCAGCCCCGGACTAGCGGGGGTCAATGAGCAGTTCTTC
CASSPGLAGVNEQFF
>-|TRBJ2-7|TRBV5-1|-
TGCGCCAGCAGCTACTCATCAGGGGCCTACGAGCAGTACTTC
CASSYSSGAYEQYF